This TCR beta chain was recovered during a study of T cell responses to AZD1222 COVID-19 vaccine. The method was immunoSEQ multiplex PCR; TCRdb's version includes in-frame clones alone and lacks a portion of them. The sample contains roughly 77,000 clones, around nine tenths of which appear only once. Study-level findings and limits: Just six AZD1222 recipients were seropositive at baseline. The donor cohort was predominantly white British with a female majority, and clonal diversity may have been underestimated.

With regard to this clone: The antigen is unknown.

Whether given at about 4 or about 12 weeks, second doses were pooled. Germline-derived CDR1 and CDR2 are MNHEY and SVGEGT. The trim removed 5 bases at V and 6 bases at J, leaving 6 bases unmatched. The CDR3 is made up of 15 amino acids. The receptor comes from an adult who received the AZD1222 COVID-19 vaccine. The material sequenced was peripheral blood, taken 28 days after the second AZD1222 dose. J is TRBJ2-5 and V is TRBV6-2 or TRBV6-3, with 13 bases aligning to TRBD2. The CDR3 protein is CASSLTSGGRKTQYF. In DNA, the CDR3 is TGTGCCAGCAGTCTGACTAGCGGGGGGCGAAAGACCCAGTACTTC.